These T cell receptor beta chains were read from a single sample in a study of T-cell reconstitution after alpha-beta-depleted transplantation in children. TCRdb reprocessed the PCR reads with MiXCR, giving one entry per CDR3 protein. The data contain about 200,000 distinct CDR3 sequences, 6.6% of them singletons. This sample comprised PBMCs, obtained before TCRalphabeta/CD19-depleted stem cell transplant. These receptors were collected from a boy between 2 and 10 years old with acute lymphoblastic leukemia, due to receive a stem cell transplant. Each CDR3 is given with its conserved first and last residue. D genes are given only for firm matches. The size of a clone is reported for some rows only, either as once, few or many, or as a class for expanded clones.

>TRBJ1-3|TRBD1|-|TRBV7-8
CASSFASAGGGNTIYF
TGTGCCAGCAGCTTTGCCTCCGCAGGGGGGGGAAACACCATATATTTT
>TRBJ1-1|-|many|TRBV20-1
CSAREGWIMNTEAFF
TGCAGTGCTAGAGAGGGGTGGATTATGAACACTGAAGCTTTCTTT
>TRBJ2-5|-|many|TRBV11-2
CASSGHWGQETQYF
TGTGCCAGCAGTGGCCACTGGGGACAAGAGACCCAGTACTTC
>TRBJ2-7|TRBD1|-|TRBV28
CASKAGQGGREQYF
TGTGCCAGCAAGGCAGGACAGGGGGGTCGCGAGCAGTACTTC
>TRBJ2-1|-|many|TRBV20-1
CSARSGPNEQFF
TGCAGTGCTAGGAGCGGGCCAAATGAGCAGTTCTTC
>TRBJ1-5|-|few|TRBV5-1
CASPEGWPQHF
TGCGCCAGCCCGGAAGGGTGGCCCCAGCATTTT
>TRBJ1-2|-|many|TRBV9
CASSARYSQGKDYGYTF
TGTGCCAGCAGCGCCCGTTACTCCCAGGGGAAGGACTATGGCTACACCTTC
>TRBJ2-7|TRBD1|many|TRBV29-1
CSVATGDLRYEQYF
TGCAGCGTTGCCACAGGGGACCTTCGATACGAGCAGTACTTC
>TRBJ2-7|-|few|TRBV7-2
CASGLLGEQYF
TGTGCCAGCGGACTCCTTGGGGAGCAGTACTTC
>TRBJ1-2|-|-|TRBV6-5
CASSYLTDYGYTF
TGTGCCAGCAGTTACCTGACGGACTATGGCTACACCTTC
>TRBJ2-7|-|many|TRBV7-3
CASSLMGGVYEQYF
TGTGCCAGCAGCCTAATGGGGGGCGTTTACGAGCAGTACTTC
>TRBJ1-5|-|few|TRBV7-8
CASSSDGDNSNQPQHF
TGTGCCAGCAGCTCTGACGGGGACAATAGCAATCAGCCCCAGCATTTT
>TRBJ2-1|TRBD2|many|TRBV7-2
CASSSGTSGRDREQFF
TGTGCCAGCAGCTCCGGGACTAGCGGGAGAGATCGGGAGCAGTTCTTC
>TRBJ1-6|TRBD1|-|TRBV12-3/TRBV12-4
CASSLGGTGDSPLHF
TGTGCCAGCAGCCTGGGAGGGACAGGGGACTCACCCCTCCACTTT
>TRBJ1-6|-|many|TRBV12-3/TRBV12-4
CASRRSADSPLHF
TGTGCCAGCAGACGAAGCGCGGATTCACCCCTCCACTTT
>TRBJ2-3|TRBD2|many|TRBV28
CASSLLAGDTDTQYF
TGTGCCAGCAGTTTACTAGCGGGAGACACAGATACGCAGTATTTT
>TRBJ2-7|TRBD1|-|TRBV2
CASRGTAYEQYF
TGTGCCAGCAGGGGGACAGCTTACGAGCAGTACTTC
>TRBJ2-3|-|many|TRBV23-1
CASSRPGVPTDTQYF
TGCGCCAGCAGTCGCCCGGGAGTCCCCACAGATACGCAGTATTTT
>TRBJ2-5|-|many|TRBV11-2
CASSLDLDREQETQYF
TGTGCCAGCAGCTTAGATCTCGACAGAGAACAAGAGACCCAGTACTTC
>TRBJ2-1|TRBD2|-|TRBV12-5
CASGGPSGMSSYNEQFF
TGTGCTAGTGGGGGACCTAGCGGGATGAGCTCCTACAATGAGCAGTTCTTC
>TRBJ1-1|-|many|TRBV5-1
CASSFPREEDTEAFF
TGCGCCAGCAGCTTCCCCAGGGAGGAGGACACTGAAGCTTTCTTT
>TRBJ1-1|-|many|TRBV30
CAWSWAENTEAFF
TGTGCCTGGTCTTGGGCTGAGAACACTGAAGCTTTCTTT
>TRBJ1-5|-|-|TRBV6-2/TRBV6-3
CASSWGRGDWNQPQHF
TGTGCCAGCAGTTGGGGTCGGGGGGACTGGAATCAGCCCCAGCATTTT
>TRBJ2-3|-|few|TRBV19
CASSMGRDPTDTQYF
TGTGCCAGTAGTATGGGACGTGACCCCACAGATACGCAGTATTTT
>TRBJ2-3|TRBD2|many|TRBV25-1
CASSDSGGRTDTQYF
TGTGCCAGCAGCGATAGCGGGGGCCGCACAGATACGCAGTATTTT
>TRBJ2-5|TRBD2|many|TRBV9
CASSVATSGETQYF
TGTGCCAGCAGCGTAGCTACTAGCGGAGAGACCCAGTACTTC
>TRBJ1-5|TRBD1|-|TRBV20-1
CSAGTGTAVSLINQPQHF
TGCAGTGCCGGAACGGGGACAGCTGTTTCCTTAATCAATCAGCCCCAGCATTTT
>TRBJ2-1|-|many|TRBV7-9
CASRHDNYNEQFF
TGTGCCAGCAGACATGACAACTACAATGAGCAGTTCTTC
>TRBJ1-1|-|few|TRBV7-9
CASSPGLPLAFF
TGTGCCAGCAGCCCGGGACTACCTCTAGCTTTCTTT